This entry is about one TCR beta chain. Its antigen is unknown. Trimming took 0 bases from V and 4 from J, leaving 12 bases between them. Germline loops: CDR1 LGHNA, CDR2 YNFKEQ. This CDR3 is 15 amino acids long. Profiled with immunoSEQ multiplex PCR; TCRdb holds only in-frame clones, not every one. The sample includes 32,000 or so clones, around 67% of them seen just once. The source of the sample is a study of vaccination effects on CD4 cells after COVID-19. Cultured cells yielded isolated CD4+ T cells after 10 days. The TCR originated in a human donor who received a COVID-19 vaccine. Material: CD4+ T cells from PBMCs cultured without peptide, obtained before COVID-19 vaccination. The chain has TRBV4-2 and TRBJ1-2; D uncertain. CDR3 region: CASSQDSGGGYGYTF. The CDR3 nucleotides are TGTGCCAGCAGCCAAGATTCAGGTGGCGGCTATGGCTACACCTTC.